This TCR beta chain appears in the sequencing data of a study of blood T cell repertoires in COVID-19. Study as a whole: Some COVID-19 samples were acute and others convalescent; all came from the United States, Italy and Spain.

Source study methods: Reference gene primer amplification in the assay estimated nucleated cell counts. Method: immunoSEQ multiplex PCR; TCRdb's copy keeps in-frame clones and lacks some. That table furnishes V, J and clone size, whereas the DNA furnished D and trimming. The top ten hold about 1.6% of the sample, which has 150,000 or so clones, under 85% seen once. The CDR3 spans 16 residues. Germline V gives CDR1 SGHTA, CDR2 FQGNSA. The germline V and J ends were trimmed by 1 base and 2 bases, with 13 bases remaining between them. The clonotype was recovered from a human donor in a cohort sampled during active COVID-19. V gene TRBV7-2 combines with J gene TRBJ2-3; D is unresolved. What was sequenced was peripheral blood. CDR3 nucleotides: TGTGCCAGCAGCTTAGACGCACAGCCTGACACAGATACGCAGTATTTT. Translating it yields CASSLDAQPDTDTQYF.